Listed below are T cell receptor beta chains from one sample, sequenced in a study of cytotoxic CD8 clonotypes in ibrutinib-treated CLL. This table comes from immunoSEQ multiplex PCR, and its TCRdb copy is limited to in-frame clones, with some not included. This sample has 30,000 to 40,000 clones; roughly 50% occur once, and the top ten carry approximately 17%. This specimen consisted of PBMCs, obtained before ibrutinib treatment. The receptors were sampled from a human donor with chronic lymphocytic leukemia. CDR3s include the opening cysteine and the closing phenylalanine or tryptophan. The order of the fields is V gene, clone size, J gene, D gene, CDR3 DNA, CDR3 protein. D genes are given only for firm matches. Size is stated for part of the rows, as once, few or many counts, or as a class when the clone is expanded.

TRBV7-2	-	TRBJ1-5	TRBD1	TGTGCCAGCAGCGCGGACAGGGCGACGCAGCCCCAGCATTTT	CASSADRATQPQHF
TRBV19	-	TRBJ2-2	TRBD1	TGTGCCAGTAGGAGGGGACAGGGGAACACCGGGGAGCTGTTTTTT	CASRRGQGNTGELFF
TRBV5-1	-	TRBJ2-3	TRBD2	TGCGCCAGCAGTTCGTCTAGCGGGTCAGATACGCAGTATTTT	CASSSSSGSDTQYF
TRBV4-2	-	TRBJ2-2	TRBD2	TGTGCCAGCAGCCCCCGGGGGGGGGCGGACACCGGGGAGCTGTTTTTT	CASSPRGGADTGELFF
TRBV29-1	-	TRBJ2-7	-	TGCAGCGTTGCCGGGACGGCGTCCTACGAGCAGTACTTC	CSVAGTASYEQYF
TRBV30	many	TRBJ1-6	-	TGTGCCTGGACCACGCTAAATCGACCCCTCCACTTT	CAWTTLNRPLHF
TRBV5-1	-	TRBJ2-3	-	TGCGCCAGCAGAACCAGCCGGAGGGATACAGATACGCAGTATTTT	CASRTSRRDTDTQYF
TRBV7-7	few	TRBJ2-3	-	TGTGCTAGCAGCTTAGCAGGGGGGGCGGATACGCAGTATTTT	CASSLAGGADTQYF
TRBV28	-	TRBJ2-1	TRBD1	TGTGCCAGCAGTTTTAGACAGGGATATAGGGATGAGCAGTTCTTC	CASSFRQGYRDEQFF
TRBV6-1	-	TRBJ1-2	-	TGTGCCAGCAGTACCCACCTCTATGGCTACACCTTC	CASSTHLYGYTF
TRBV6-6	-	TRBJ1-1	TRBD1	TGTGCCAGCAAAACGGACAGGCAATTAGCTGAAGCTTTCTTT	CASKTDRQLAEAFF
TRBV7-9	-	TRBJ1-2	TRBD1	TGTGCCAGCAATCTAAACCGGGACAGTATGGTCCTATCTGGTGGCTACACCTTC	CASNLNRDSMVLSGGYTF
TRBV6-4	-	TRBJ2-7	-	TGTGCCAGCAGACAGTCTGATGATGCCTACGAGCAGTACTTC	CASRQSDDAYEQYF
TRBV11-2	few	TRBJ1-1	-	TGTGCCAGCAGCTTAAGATCCCCGTTTTTAGGGGAGTATCGGACTGAAGCTTTCTTT	CASSLRSPFLGEYRTEAFF
TRBV2	-	TRBJ1-6	TRBD1	TGTGCCAGCCGGACAGGGGCCGCCACCTATAATTCACCCCTCCACTTT	CASRTGAATYNSPLHF
TRBV18	-	TRBJ2-3	TRBD2	TGTGCCAGCTCATCGGGACTAGCGGGGACCACAGATACGCAGTATTTT	CASSSGLAGTTDTQYF
TRBV6-5	-	TRBJ2-2	-	TGTGCCAGCAGAACAACAGGGTCCGTGGAGCTGTTTTTT	CASRTTGSVELFF
TRBV29-1	few	TRBJ1-1	-	TGCAGCGTGGGGGGCGGGGGAATCGTCACCTTT	CSVGGGGIVTF
TRBV5-8	-	TRBJ1-1	-	TGTGCCAGCAGCTTGGAGGGCACTGAAGCTTTCTTT	CASSLEGTEAFF
TRBV28	few	TRBJ2-3	-	TGTGCCAGCAGTTTCCCTCGGGGTGGAGGTACGCAGTATTTT	CASSFPRGGGTQYF
TRBV4-1	-	TRBJ2-2	-	TGCGCCAGCAGCCGGAGGGACGATACCGGGGAGCTGTTTTTT	CASSRRDDTGELFF
TRBV6-1	medium-sized	TRBJ2-7	-	TGTGCCAGCAGTGAGCGGTACGAGCAGTACTTC	CASSERYEQYF
TRBV5-4	few	TRBJ2-3	-	TGTGCCAGCAGGACGGGGGATCAGCGTCCAGATACGCAGTATTTT	CASRTGDQRPDTQYF
TRBV14	-	TRBJ2-5	-	TGTGCCAGCAGCCAAGAGGGGAAGGGGAAAGAGACCCAGTACTTC	CASSQEGKGKETQYF
TRBV5-1	-	TRBJ1-1	-	TGCGCCAGCAGCTTGGGGGGCGGTCCGGACACTGAAGCTTTCTTT	CASSLGGGPDTEAFF
TRBV5-1	-	TRBJ2-7	TRBD2	TGCGCCAGCAGCCTGGGCAGGGAGGGATTCGAGCAGTACTTC	CASSLGREGFEQYF
TRBV9	many	TRBJ1-6	TRBD1	TGTGCCAGCAGCACACGGACAGGGAGGGATTCACCCCTCCACTTT	CASSTRTGRDSPLHF
TRBV7-6	few	TRBJ1-6	-	TGTGCCAGCAGCTTAGATAGTCCTGGACAATCGAATTCACCCCTCCACTTT	CASSLDSPGQSNSPLHF
TRBV6-5	-	TRBJ1-3	-	TGTGCCAGCAGTTGGACGAGCGTTAGCCTCGGAAACACCATATATTTT	CASSWTSVSLGNTIYF
TRBV12-5	few	TRBJ2-1	TRBD2	TGTGCTAGTGGTTTGTTTCTAGCGGGGTTCAATGAGCAGTTCTTC	CASGLFLAGFNEQFF
TRBV4-1	-	TRBJ1-1	-	TGCGCCAGCAGCCAAGCCGGGGCTGAAGCTTTCTTT	CASSQAGAEAFF
TRBV6-5	-	TRBJ2-7	-	TGTGCCAGCAGTGTCAACCGGGAATCCTACGAGCAGTACTTC	CASSVNRESYEQYF
TRBV28	-	TRBJ2-2	TRBD1	TGTGCCAGCAGTCTGAGCCGGGACAGTGGTACCGGGGAGCTGTTTTTT	CASSLSRDSGTGELFF
TRBV12-5	-	TRBJ1-2	-	TGTGCTAGTGGTTTGGTACCCATGGCGGCAGGTGGCTACACCTTC	CASGLVPMAAGGYTF
TRBV4-1	-	TRBJ1-3	-	TGCGCCAGCAGCCAAGATCGGATCGAGGCCGCGGGGGGAAACACCATATATTTT	CASSQDRIEAAGGNTIYF
TRBV5-3	few	TRBJ1-2	TRBD1	TGTGCCAGAAAACTAACTTCGACAGGGACTGACGGCTACACCTTC	CARKLTSTGTDGYTF
TRBV23-1	-	TRBJ1-1	TRBD1	TGCGCCAGCAGTCAATCCCGCGGGACAGGGGAACGCGGCACTGAAGCTTTCTTT	CASSQSRGTGERGTEAFF
TRBV2	-	TRBJ2-5	-	TGTGCCAGCACCCTCGGAGGGGGGGAGACCCAGTACTTC	CASTLGGGETQYF
TRBV14	-	TRBJ2-2	-	TGTGCCAGCAGCCCTCGGAGGGGGGCGAACACCGGGGAGCTGTTTTTT	CASSPRRGANTGELFF
TRBV5-1	-	TRBJ1-1	-	TGCGCCAGCAGGTCAGGGGCGGGCACTGAAGCTTTCTTT	CASRSGAGTEAFF
TRBV7-6	-	TRBJ2-3	TRBD2	TGTGCCAGCAGCTTATTCGGGACTAGTAGCACAGATACGCAGTATTTT	CASSLFGTSSTDTQYF
TRBV10-3	few	TRBJ1-5	TRBD1	TGTGCCATCAGTGCCGCGGACAGGGGGAATCAGCCCCAGCATTTT	CAISAADRGNQPQHF
TRBV29-1	few	TRBJ1-5	TRBD1	TGCAGCGGAGGACAGGGCAAAGGTCAGCCCCAGCATTTT	CSGGQGKGQPQHF
TRBV2	-	TRBJ2-7	TRBD1	TGTGCCACCCGACAGGGGGCGACGAACGAGCAGTACTTC	CATRQGATNEQYF
TRBV11-2	few	TRBJ1-1	-	TGTGCCAGCAGCTTAGCTACGAGGGGCACTGAAGCTTTCTTT	CASSLATRGTEAFF
TRBV5-1	-	TRBJ1-5	TRBD1	TGCGCCAGCAGCTTGGGAGGTGGGACAGATAGCAATCAGCCCCAGCATTTT	CASSLGGGTDSNQPQHF
TRBV7-9	few	TRBJ1-1	-	TGTGCCAGCAGCCAGGACAGCATGAACACTGAAGCTTTCTTT	CASSQDSMNTEAFF
TRBV5-1	few	TRBJ1-1	-	TGCGCCAGCAGCTTGGAGGGAGCCGACCGTGAAGCTTTCTTT	CASSLEGADREAFF
TRBV2	few	TRBJ1-2	-	TGTGCCAGCAGCGACTATGGCTACACCTTC	CASSDYGYTF
TRBV5-1	-	TRBJ2-5	-	TGCGCCAGCAGCTTGGAAGGGGGAGGTGAGACCCAGTACTTC	CASSLEGGGETQYF
TRBV7-3	few	TRBJ2-6	-	TGTGCCAGCAGCTCGGTCCTCTCTGGGGCCAACGTCCTGACTTTC	CASSSVLSGANVLTF
TRBV9	-	TRBJ2-1	TRBD2	TGTGCCAGCAGCCTTACCGGGACTAGCGGGGGGGCCCCCTACAATGAGCAGTTCTTC	CASSLTGTSGGAPYNEQFF